The 30 T cell receptor beta chains listed next were all sequenced from one sample in a study of T cell responses to AZD1222 COVID-19 vaccine. Some clones are missing from TCRdb's copy, which holds only in-frame ones; the method was immunoSEQ multiplex PCR. The data contain under 100,000 clones, 70% to 90% of them singletons. The source was peripheral blood, collected 28 days after the second AZD1222 dose. The receptors derive from an adult who received the AZD1222 COVID-19 vaccine.

The chain couples TRBV29-1 to TRBJ2-4, with 7 bases identical to TRBD1. The germline CDR1 and CDR2 sequences are SQVTM and ANQGSEA. The CDR3 spans 15 residues. V was pared by 4 bases and J by 0 bases, with 6 bases of the junction left unmatched. CDR3: CSVGGDRIAKNIQYF. The DNA of the CDR3 is TGCAGCGTTGGAGGGGACAGAATAGCCAAAAACATTCAGTACTTC.

This clone has more than one count but fewer than ten. The chain joins TRBV29-1 to TRBJ2-1; 9 bases line up with TRBD2. The V gene's germline CDR1 is SQVTM and CDR2 ANQGSEA. Trimming cost V 6 bases and J 6 bases; bases outside gene matches: 12. This CDR3 contains 15 residues. The CDR3 DNA follows: TGCAGCGTCGCACCGCGAGCGGGAGGAGCCAATGAGCAGTTCTTC. Residues: CSVAPRAGGANEQFF.

This clone was detected a few times. V gene TRBV6-5 combines with J gene TRBJ2-3, with 9 bases fitting TRBD1. Trimming at V came to 5 bases and at J to 4 bases, leaving 7 bases not matched to a gene. CDR3 size: 15 residues. Germline CDR1 reads MNHEY; CDR2 reads SVGAGI. The CDR3 nucleotides read TGTGCCAGCAGTCGCCGGGACAGGGCAGCAGATACGCAGTATTTT. Its translation is CASSRRDRAADTQYF.

A few counts support this clone. V gene TRBV5-1 combines with J gene TRBJ2-3, with a weak D call TRBD2 (5 bases). CDR3 length equals 14 residues. Looked up from germline, CDR1 is SGHRS and CDR2 is YFSETQ. V was shortened by 5 bases and J by 2 bases, with 12 bases between the two germline ends. CDR3 coding DNA: TGCGCCAGCAGACAGATTAGCGACACAGATACGCAGTATTTT. Amino acids: CASRQISDTDTQYF.

This clone was observed once. This chain connects TRBV7-8 to TRBJ2-2; 8 bases match TRBD2. Per germline, CDR1 SGHVS and CDR2 FQNEAQ. V lost 5 bases, J lost 1 base, and 3 bases stayed unmatched. The length of the CDR3 is 15 residues. This chain's CDR3 is CASSAGTRNTGELFF. The CDR3, as DNA: TGTGCCAGCAGCGCCGGGACTAGGAACACCGGGGAGCTGTTTTTT.

CDR3 in amino acids: CASSQEVESNSNQPQHF. CDR3 nucleotides: TGCGCCAGCAGCCAAGAAGTTGAGTCGAATAGCAATCAGCCCCAGCATTTT. V gene TRBV4-1 combines with J gene TRBJ1-5, with D hard to call. Germline-derived CDR1 and CDR2 are MGHRA and YSYEKL. Trimming took off 0 bases at V and 0 bases at J, with 12 bases between the two ends. The CDR3 sequence is 17 residues long.

The chain recombines TRBV3-1 (or the pseudogene TRBV3-2) with TRBJ1-2; D gene ambiguous. Germline loops: CDR1 LGHDT, CDR2 YNNKEL (reference sequence). Trimming pared 0 bases from V and 7 bases from J, leaving 6 bases between. The CDR3 has 12 residues. The CDR3 here is CASSQDWGGYTF. In DNA, the CDR3 is TGTGCCAGCAGCCAAGATTGGGGTGGCTACACCTTC.

The chain recombines TRBV6-6 with TRBJ1-5, with TRBD1 matching 8 bases. Looked up from germline, CDR1 is MNHNY and CDR2 is SVGAGI (reference sequence). This CDR3 comprises 18 residues. Losses at the gene ends were 5 bases for V and 0 bases for J; bases not matched to a gene: 12. Written as DNA, the CDR3 is TGTGCCAGCAGTCCCGGCAGGGGGCCCCGATATAGCAATCAGCCCCAGCATTTT. This codes for CASSPGRGPRYSNQPQHF.

This clone was seen a few times. The chain couples TRBV4-3 to TRBJ2-2; possibly TRBD2 for D (5 bases). The CDR3 totals 14 residues. Germline values: CDR1 LGHNA, CDR2 YSLEER. Trimming removed 3 bases at V and 9 bases at J, with 14 bases between. In nucleotides, the CDR3 is TGCGCCAGCAGCCAGGCGGGCGTCGGGAGGGAGCTGTTTTTT. Translating gives CASSQAGVGRELFF.

This clone has a single count. The chain combines TRBV5-4 with TRBJ1-2; possibly TRBD1 for D (5 bases). CDR3 length: 13 residues. Looked up from germline, CDR1 is SGHNT and CDR2 is YYREEE (reference sequence). V was cut by 2 bases and J by 4 bases, with 9 bases left in between. The DNA for the CDR3 is TGTGCCAGCAGCTTTTCCGGGACCTATGGCTACACCTTC. Translation: CASSFSGTYGYTF. Supplemented by reference TRBV5-4 and TRBJ1-2, the full variable domain reads ETGVTQSPTHLIKTRGQQVTLRCSSQSGHNTVSWYQQALGQGPQFIFQYYREEENGRGNFPPRFSGLQFPNYSSELNVNALELDDSALYLCASSFSGTYGYTFGSGTRLTVV.

The CDR3 loop is CASNRQGQPNEKLFF. The DNA of the CDR3 is TGTGCCAGCAACCGACAGGGTCAGCCTAATGAAAAACTGTTTTTT. The chain is built from TRBV2 and TRBJ1-4; 7 bases match TRBD1. This CDR3 is built from 15 residues. J gave up 3 bases and V 7 bases, and 8 bases lay outside the gene matches. In germline, CDR1 is SNHLY, CDR2 FYNNEI.

This clone was observed a single time. The chain uses TRBV9 and TRBJ1-3; possible D gene TRBD1, 5 bases. The CDR3 length is 22 residues. Germline CDR1 SGDLS, CDR2 YYNGEE. The V end was cut by 0 bases, the J end by 0 bases, with 28 bases between. CDR3 coding DNA: TGTGCCAGCAGCGTAGTGGTTATATGTCTCTACGTAAACAGGTCCTCTGGAAACACCATATATTTT. It specifies CASSVVVICLYVNRSSGNTIYF.

CDR3 sequence reads: CASSLGPTGSYNSPLHF. The CDR3 bases are TGTGCCAGTAGCTTAGGGCCTACGGGCTCCTATAATTCACCCCTCCACTTT. This chain joins TRBV19 and TRBJ1-6; no definite D call. Germline CDR1 LNHDA, CDR2 SQIVND (reference sequence). V lost 6 bases and J 0 bases, leaving 15 bases between the germline ends. This CDR3 comprises 17 residues. The full variable domain, completed using reference TRBV19 and TRBJ1-6, is DGGITQSPKYLFRKEGQNVTLSCEQNLNHDAMYWYRQDPGQGLRLIYYSQIVNDFQKGDIAEGYSVSREKKESFPLTVTSAQKNPTAFYLCASSLGPTGSYNSPLHFGNGTRLTVT.

This chain uses TRBV28 with TRBJ1-5, with TRBD1 identical over 8 bases. The CDR3 length is 15 residues. Germline values: CDR1 MDHEN, CDR2 SYDVKM. The V gene end was trimmed by 5 bases and the J gene end by 6 bases; junction bases not matched to a gene: 9. In DNA, the CDR3 is TGTGCCAGCAGTCGTACAGGGGGGGTAGGTCAGCCCCAGCATTTT. Translation: CASSRTGGVGQPQHF.

The chain carries TRBV4-3 and TRBJ2-2; D is ambiguous. The CDR3 is 15 residues long. V gave up 1 base and J gave up 4 bases, with 10 bases separating them. Germline CDR1 and CDR2: LGHNA and YSLEER. The CDR3 nucleotides read TGCGCCAGCAGCCAAGCTCTGAGTGGCACCGGGGAGCTGTTTTTT. Amino acids: CASSQALSGTGELFF.

The chain uses TRBV7-6 and TRBJ2-3, with D unclear. This CDR3 comprises 13 residues. Trimming stripped 2 bases from V and 4 bases from J, with 7 bases between. Germline loops: CDR1 SGHVS, CDR2 FNYEAQ. The CDR3 sequence: CASSLHRADTQYF. The CDR3 DNA follows: TGTGCCAGCAGCTTACATAGGGCAGATACGCAGTATTTT.

This clone was counted ten times or more. The chain uses TRBV27 and TRBJ2-2, with 9 bases matching TRBD1. J was trimmed by 6 bases and V by 0 bases; bases with no gene match: 5. The V gene's germline CDR1 is MNHEY and CDR2 SMNVEV (reference sequence). The CDR3 runs 16 residues. This CDR3 is CASSLSWTGVAGELFF. The CDR3 DNA follows: TGTGCCAGCAGTTTATCTTGGACAGGGGTGGCCGGGGAGCTGTTTTTT.

The chain employs TRBV12-3 or TRBV12-4 and TRBJ1-4; the D gene is possibly TRBD1 (5 bases). The length of the CDR3 is 13 residues. Trimming left V 8 bases short and J 4 bases short, with 11 bases between. The DNA of the CDR3 is TGTGCCAGCCGCCGAGGGGATAATGAAAAACTGTTTTTT. This gives the protein CASRRGDNEKLFF.

This chain connects TRBV24-1 to TRBJ1-1, with 10 bases aligning to TRBD1. V was pared by 2 bases and J by 1 base, with 3 bases of the junction left unmatched. Per the germline V gene, CDR1 is KGHDR and CDR2 is SFDVKD. CDR3 length: 16 residues. CDR3: CATSDSGQGRNTEAFF. The CDR3, as DNA: TGTGCCACCAGTGATTCGGGACAGGGGAGGAACACTGAAGCTTTCTTT.

This chain uses TRBV5-6 with TRBJ1-3; D uncertain. V shed 0 bases and J shed 8 bases, with 3 bases lying between them. CDR3 size: 11 residues. Germline CDR1 is SGHDT and CDR2 is YYEEEE. The chain's CDR3 is CASSLGYTIYF. The CDR3 region has the DNA TGTGCCAGCAGCTTGGGCTACACCATATATTTT.

The V and J genes are TRBV3-1 (or the pseudogene TRBV3-2) and TRBJ2-2; weak D call: TRBD1 (6 bases). Germline values: CDR1 LGHDT, CDR2 YNNKEL (reference sequence). V was trimmed by 7 bases and J by 0 bases, leaving 9 bases between them. The CDR3 totals 14 residues. The CDR3 DNA reads as TGTGCCAGCAATAGGGGGACGAACACCGGGGAGCTGTTTTTT. Protein: CASNRGTNTGELFF.

This clone has a handful of counts. The chain uses TRBV5-1 and TRBJ2-1; 13 bases fit TRBD2. This CDR3 spans 16 amino acids. Germline assignment: CDR1 SGHRS and CDR2 YFSETQ. V shed 4 bases, J shed 2 bases, and the junction held 3 bases outside the gene matches. CDR3 loop: CASSPTSGGAYNEQFF. As DNA, the CDR3 is TGCGCCAGCAGCCCTACTAGCGGGGGGGCCTACAATGAGCAGTTCTTC.

The chain is built from TRBV11-3 and TRBJ2-3; 10 positions agree with TRBD2. Germline assignment: CDR1 SGHNT and CDR2 YENEEA. The CDR3 extends over 16 amino acids. J gave up 5 bases and V 3 bases, and 8 bases lay outside the gene matches. The CDR3 loop is CASSFQTGTSVDTQYF. CDR3 coding DNA: TGTGCCAGCAGCTTCCAGACCGGGACTAGCGTAGATACGCAGTATTTT.

The chain couples TRBV5-5 to TRBJ2-7; the D gene is possibly TRBD2 (5 bases). Germline CDR1 reads SGHKS; CDR2 reads YYEKEE (reference sequence). The CDR3 totals 14 residues. V lost 2 bases and J 5 bases, leaving 14 bases between the germline ends. The CDR3 protein is CASSFLTKEDEQYV. The DNA for the CDR3 is TGTGCCAGCAGCTTTCTTACCAAGGAGGACGAGCAGTACGTC.

The chain uses TRBV10-2 and TRBJ2-1; 7 bases match TRBD2. V was clipped by 2 bases and J by 8 bases; unmatched bases: 12. Germline V gene sequence: CDR1 WSHSY, CDR2 SAAADI. The CDR3 consists of 16 residues. In DNA form, the CDR3 reads TGCGCCAGCAGTGAGAACGGGAGGACTCTCAGCGATGAGCAGTTCTTC. Its translation: CASSENGRTLSDEQFF.

The chain employs TRBV5-1 and TRBJ2-1; a possible D gene is TRBD2 (7 bases). V was pared by 0 bases and J by 0 bases, with 19 bases between. The CDR3 runs to 19 residues. Germline values: CDR1 SGHRS, CDR2 YFSETQ. The CDR3 nucleotides read TGCGCCAGCAGCTTGGGTGTGTCGGGGGGCGTGCCCTCCTACAATGAGCAGTTCTTC. Protein sequence: CASSLGVSGGVPSYNEQFF. Full variable domain (outside the CDR3, taken from reference TRBV5-1 and TRBJ2-1): KAGVTQTPRYLIKTRGQQVTLSCSPISGHRSVSWYQQTPGQGLQFLFEYFSETQRNKGNFPGRFSGRQFSNSRSEMNVSTLELGDSALYLCASSLGVSGGVPSYNEQFFGPGTRLTVL.

This chain joins TRBV27 and TRBJ2-6; the D gene is possibly TRBD2 (6 bases). The germline V gene has CDR1 MNHEY and CDR2 SMNVEV (reference sequence). Trimming stripped 6 bases from V and 0 bases from J, with 27 bases between. This CDR3 comprises 21 residues. The CDR3: CASSQTPPGDFLGSGANVLTF. The DNA for the CDR3 is TGTGCCAGCAGCCAAACCCCCCCCGGGGACTTTTTGGGCTCTGGGGCCAACGTCCTGACTTTC. Drawing the rest from reference TRBV27 and TRBJ2-6, the complete variable domain is EAQVTQNPRYLITVTGKKLTVTCSQNMNHEYMSWYRQDPGLGLRQIYYSMNVEVTDKGDVPEGYKVSRKEKRNFPLILESPSPNQTSLYFCASSQTPPGDFLGSGANVLTFGAGSRLTVL.

The chain recombines TRBV11-3 with TRBJ1-4; 8 nucleotides agree with TRBD1. J was trimmed by 5 bases and V by 0 bases; bases with no gene match: 11. The CDR3 runs 18 residues. Per germline, CDR1 SGHNT and CDR2 YENEEA. CDR3 amino acids: CASSLEGLGTGKNEKLFF. In DNA form, the CDR3 reads TGTGCCAGCAGCTTAGAGGGTTTGGGGACAGGCAAGAATGAAAAACTGTTTTTT.

The chain links TRBV7-2 to TRBJ1-1; D remains ambiguous. V lost 1 base to trimming and J lost 5 bases, with 8 bases between them. There are 13 residues in the CDR3. CDR1 and CDR2 from the germline V gene are SGHTA and FQGNSA. Here the CDR3 reads CASSLGVWTEAFF. The CDR3 coding sequence is TGTGCCAGCAGCTTAGGGGTGTGGACTGAAGCTTTCTTT.

This clone was counted only a few times. The DNA of the CDR3 is TGTGCCAGTAGGATGACAGGGTTTCAGGAGACCCAGTACTTC. It specifies CASRMTGFQETQYF. V is TRBV19 and J is TRBJ2-5; 7 bases map to TRBD1. In germline, CDR1 is LNHDA, CDR2 SQIVND (reference sequence). Germline trimming cut 6 bases from V and 5 bases from J; bases unmatched to any gene: 9. The CDR3 contains 14 residues.